The source of this T cell receptor (beta chain) is a study of low-dose radiotherapy and immunotherapy resistance in tumors (dated by TCRdb to the early 2020s). About the full investigation: Patients in Cohort 1 were given 0.5 Gy per fraction every 2 weeks, and the prescribed total PTV dose was 6.5 Gy. Patients in Cohort 2 were given 1 Gy per fraction every two weeks, for a total of 13 Gy across 26 weeks. Nivolumab was administered intravenously as a 240 mg flat dose every two weeks, and ipilimumab was administered intravenously at 1 mg/kg every six weeks. Intravenous cyclophosphamide at 200 mg/m2 was administered every two weeks, one day ahead of each radiation and immunotherapy administration. Starting on cycle 1 day 1, patients took 300 mg of aspirin by mouth once a day for four cycles. No randomization into treatment groups was done for the people taking part in the trial. The translational analysis covered eight patients: three from the first dose cohort and the first five from the second dose cohort.

Spanning cysteine to phenylalanine, the CDR3 consists of 18 amino acids. CDR3 DNA is the only sequence kept; it has 54 bases, read in frame from the first base. The junction shows trimming of 4 bases on V and 2 bases on J, and the gene matches do not reach 14 bases of it. The germline V gene gives CDR1 as SGHRS and CDR2 as YFSETQ. Sequencing took place on an Illumina HiSeq 2500. Superscript III and a set of TRAV- and TRBV-specific primers were used to synthesize first-strand cDNA, so that both TCRalpha and TCRbeta chains were covered. TCRs were amplified for 15 to 20 PCR cycles with Phusion, using a constant-region primer paired with the adapter attached to the V primers. Amplification of the isolated mRNA was done with the MessageAmp II aRNA Amplification Kit, which involved a roughly 17-hour in vitro transcription at 37 degrees C. mRNA for TCR sequencing was isolated with the Dynabeads mRNA DIRECT Purification Kit. Indexed Illumina adapters were added in a second Phusion PCR of roughly 27 cycles, and the PCR products were purified with AMPure XP beads. In the paper's pipeline: Using custom Perl scripts, TCR sequences encoding the same protein were pooled, out-of-frame sequences were removed, and the abundance of each clonotype was computed. Any TCR sequence supported by only a single read was excluded from analysis. Among the metrics used to describe the repertoires were Shannon entropy, Gini index, clonality, richness, and the frequency of TCRs shared between repertoires. TCRdb cleaned the public reads at Q25 with fastp, built clones with MiXCR and kept in-frame beta chains. Rows with one shared CDR3 protein collapse into an entry with the most common genes and DNA. It is TCRdb's table, rather than the study itself, that gives the V and J calls and clone size. In this sample the table shows 70,000 to 90,000 distinct CDR3 sequences, 18% of which occur a single time. Roughly 3% of the sample comes from the top ten.

This clonotype was picked up one time. Its specific antigen is unknown. No base quality information exists; no much larger clone differs at one position. A read on its own is weak evidence. The sample's time point label, in plain terms: before trial treatment. Donors were enrolled in RACIN, a single-arm phase I dose-escalation trial combining nivolumab, ipilimumab, aspirin, low-dose cyclophosphamide and low-dose radiotherapy. To be eligible, a patient needed to have an advanced solid tumor that was TIL-negative. The sequencing used PBMCs, collected before treatment. Rearrangement joined TRBV5-1 to TRBJ2-5; TRBD2 lines up with 10 middle nucleotides. This sequence originates from a male donor with prostate cancer. The encoded CDR3 is CASSPTQLAGDFQETQYF. The nucleotides are TGCGCCAGCAGCCCGACCCAGCTAGCGGGGGACTTTCAAGAGACCCAGTACTTC.